A selection of T cell receptor beta chains follows, all from one sample in a study of identical twins. MiXCR, run by TCRdb on the 5' RACE reads, gives a single entry per CDR3 protein. The repertoire holds 1.5 million to 2 million distinct CDR3 sequences, with roughly a third as singletons. The specimen was cord blood. These receptors all stem from a newborn girl in good health. Each CDR3 is given with its conserved first and last residue. The D gene is left open where the match is weak. Not every row has a clone size; where given, it reads once, few, many or a size class.

j_call: TRBJ2-3
v_call: TRBV10-3
clone_size: -
d_call: -
cdr3_aa: CAINGGTGTQYF
cdr3_nt: TGTGCCATCAACGGGGGCACAGGTACGCAGTATTTT

j_call: TRBJ1-1
v_call: TRBV7-9
clone_size: once
d_call: -
cdr3_aa: CASSASQASHLEAFF
cdr3_nt: TGTGCCAGCAGCGCCTCTCAGGCGTCTCACTTAGAAGCTTTCTTT

j_call: TRBJ2-5
v_call: TRBV2
clone_size: few
d_call: TRBD1
cdr3_aa: CASTNNRGRAYYRGTQYF
cdr3_nt: TGTGCCAGCACAAACAACAGGGGTCGGGCTTATTACCGTGGGACCCAGTACTTC

j_call: TRBJ2-3
v_call: TRBV20-1
clone_size: -
d_call: -
cdr3_aa: CSASLGTTDTQYF
cdr3_nt: TGCAGTGCTAGTTTGGGGACGACAGATACGCAGTATTTT

j_call: TRBJ1-2
v_call: TRBV6-5
clone_size: few
d_call: TRBD1
cdr3_aa: CASSPDRGSGYTF
cdr3_nt: TGTGCCAGCAGCCCTGACAGGGGCTCTGGCTACACCTTC

j_call: TRBJ1-5
v_call: TRBV25-1
clone_size: -
d_call: -
cdr3_aa: CASSESGYRNQPQHF
cdr3_nt: TGTGCCAGCAGTGAATCAGGGTATCGCAATCAGCCCCAGCATTTT

j_call: TRBJ1-6
v_call: TRBV5-1
clone_size: -
d_call: TRBD1
cdr3_aa: CASSLAGGLNSPLHF
cdr3_nt: TGCGCCAGCAGCTTGGCAGGGGGACTGAATTCACCCCTCCACTTT

j_call: TRBJ2-1
v_call: TRBV6-5
clone_size: -
d_call: TRBD2
cdr3_aa: CASSYSIFRTSGYNEQFF
cdr3_nt: TGTGCCAGCAGTTACTCGATCTTTAGGACTAGCGGTTACAATGAGCAGTTCTTC

j_call: TRBJ2-3
v_call: TRBV2
clone_size: many
d_call: TRBD2
cdr3_aa: CASSEGGGATDTQYF
cdr3_nt: TGTGCCAGCAGTGAAGGCGGGGGGGCCACAGATACGCAGTATTTT

j_call: TRBJ2-2
v_call: TRBV12-3/TRBV12-4
clone_size: -
d_call: -
cdr3_aa: CASTLGSGELFF
cdr3_nt: TGTGCCAGCACCTTGGGCAGCGGGGAGCTGTTTTTT

j_call: TRBJ1-2
v_call: TRBV10-2
clone_size: -
d_call: -
cdr3_aa: CASSDRGDYGYTF
cdr3_nt: TGCGCCAGCAGTGACAGGGGAGACTATGGCTACACCTTC

j_call: TRBJ2-1
v_call: TRBV24-1
clone_size: -
d_call: TRBD2
cdr3_aa: CATHSGTYNEQFF
cdr3_nt: TGTGCCACCCATAGCGGGACCTACAATGAGCAGTTCTTC

j_call: TRBJ2-5
v_call: TRBV5-1
clone_size: few
d_call: -
cdr3_aa: CASSLVDYRPQETQYF
cdr3_nt: TGCGCCAGCAGCTTGGTGGACTACAGGCCTCAAGAGACCCAGTACTTC

j_call: TRBJ2-1
v_call: TRBV7-9
clone_size: -
d_call: -
cdr3_aa: CASSPKARDSSYNEQFF
cdr3_nt: TGTGCCAGCAGCCCGAAAGCTCGGGACTCATCCTACAATGAGCAGTTCTTC

j_call: TRBJ1-1
v_call: TRBV10-3
clone_size: few
d_call: -
cdr3_aa: CAISEDRGTEAFF
cdr3_nt: TGTGCCATCAGTGAGGATAGGGGCACTGAAGCTTTCTTT

j_call: TRBJ1-1
v_call: TRBV28
clone_size: -
d_call: -
cdr3_aa: CASSFVGLGTEAFF
cdr3_nt: TGTGCCAGCAGTTTCGTAGGGTTGGGCACTGAAGCTTTCTTT

j_call: TRBJ1-2
v_call: TRBV11-2
clone_size: -
d_call: TRBD1
cdr3_aa: CASRPNRDRASYGYTF
cdr3_nt: TGTGCCAGCAGACCCAACCGGGACAGGGCTTCCTATGGCTACACCTTC

j_call: TRBJ1-5
v_call: TRBV29-1
clone_size: few
d_call: -
cdr3_aa: CSVECPGRHNQPQHF
cdr3_nt: TGCAGCGTTGAATGTCCGGGACGGCACAATCAGCCCCAGCATTTT

j_call: TRBJ2-3
v_call: TRBV4-2
clone_size: few
d_call: TRBD2
cdr3_aa: CASSQDYGSGDYSTDTQYF
cdr3_nt: TGTGCCAGCAGCCAAGATTATGGAAGCGGGGACTATAGCACAGATACGCAGTATTTT

j_call: TRBJ1-5
v_call: TRBV2
clone_size: few
d_call: -
cdr3_aa: CASSEALPGWGNQPQHF
cdr3_nt: TGTGCCAGCAGTGAAGCGCTTCCAGGGTGGGGAAATCAGCCCCAGCATTTT

j_call: TRBJ1-5
v_call: TRBV6-6
clone_size: -
d_call: -
cdr3_aa: CASSYRHQPQHF
cdr3_nt: TGTGCCAGCAGTTACCGGCATCAGCCCCAGCATTTT

j_call: TRBJ2-5
v_call: TRBV20-1
clone_size: -
d_call: -
cdr3_aa: CSARREIQETQYF
cdr3_nt: TGCAGTGCTAGGCGAGAGATCCAAGAGACCCAGTACTTC

j_call: TRBJ2-3
v_call: TRBV11-2
clone_size: -
d_call: TRBD1
cdr3_aa: CASRSGQGAWVEDTQYF
cdr3_nt: TGTGCCAGCAGATCCGGACAGGGGGCTTGGGTCGAAGATACGCAGTATTTT

j_call: TRBJ1-2
v_call: TRBV20-1
clone_size: few
d_call: -
cdr3_aa: CSANSPQGFSGYTF
cdr3_nt: TGCAGTGCCAACTCCCCACAGGGCTTTTCTGGCTACACCTTC